Listed below are T cell receptor beta chains from one sample, sequenced in a study of CD8 T cells in ankylosing spondylitis. MiXCR, applied by TCRdb to the 5' RACE reads, yields one record per CDR3 protein. The sample records fewer than 750,000 distinct CDR3 sequences, 19% being singletons. What was sequenced was blood, either unsorted or a sorted T cell fraction (not recorded which). Receptors were obtained from a male donor with ankylosing spondylitis. Each CDR3 is given with its conserved first and last residue. The D gene is left open where the match is weak. Clone size appears in some rows only: once, few, many, or a class for an expanded clone.

d_call: -
j_call: TRBJ1-1
clone_size: few
v_call: TRBV6-5
cdr3_length: 15
cdr3_aa: CASILRFSMNTEAFF
cdr3_nt: TGTGCCAGCATTTTACGTTTCAGCATGAACACTGAAGCTTTCTTT

d_call: -
j_call: TRBJ1-2
clone_size: -
v_call: TRBV5-1
cdr3_length: 13
cdr3_aa: CASSLGFQGSYTF
cdr3_nt: TGCGCCAGCAGCTTGGGATTTCAGGGTAGCTACACCTTC

d_call: -
j_call: TRBJ2-5
clone_size: -
v_call: TRBV6-1
cdr3_length: 14
cdr3_aa: CASSAWGPQETQYF
cdr3_nt: TGTGCCAGCAGTGCCTGGGGTCCACAAGAGACCCAGTACTTC

d_call: TRBD1
j_call: TRBJ1-1
clone_size: -
v_call: TRBV7-9
cdr3_length: 15
cdr3_aa: CASSRTGQGVAEAFF
cdr3_nt: TGTGCCAGCAGCCGGACCGGACAGGGTGTCGCTGAAGCTTTCTTT

d_call: -
j_call: TRBJ2-5
clone_size: -
v_call: TRBV9
cdr3_length: 14
cdr3_aa: CASSPNLVGETQYF
cdr3_nt: TGTGCCAGCAGCCCTAACTTGGTGGGGGAGACCCAGTACTTC

d_call: -
j_call: TRBJ1-5
clone_size: few
v_call: TRBV2
cdr3_length: 14
cdr3_aa: CASSDWGDNQPQHF
cdr3_nt: TGTGCCAGCAGTGATTGGGGGGACAATCAGCCCCAGCATTTT

d_call: -
j_call: TRBJ1-4
clone_size: few
v_call: TRBV2
cdr3_length: 14
cdr3_aa: CASSGPGGDEKLFF
cdr3_nt: TGTGCCAGCAGCGGTCCCGGGGGGGATGAAAAACTGTTTTTT

d_call: TRBD2
j_call: TRBJ2-2
clone_size: many
v_call: TRBV12-3/TRBV12-4
cdr3_length: 14
cdr3_aa: CASSWGLGTGELFF
cdr3_nt: TGTGCCAGCAGTTGGGGACTAGGAACCGGGGAGCTGTTTTTT

d_call: TRBD2
j_call: TRBJ2-7
clone_size: few
v_call: TRBV6-2/TRBV6-3
cdr3_length: 19
cdr3_aa: CASSSPGLAGRGTLNEQYF
cdr3_nt: TGTGCCAGCAGTTCGCCGGGACTAGCGGGACGGGGAACGTTAAACGAGCAGTACTTC

d_call: -
j_call: TRBJ1-1
clone_size: -
v_call: TRBV5-5
cdr3_length: 14
cdr3_aa: CASSFYPRNSEAFF
cdr3_nt: TGTGCCAGCAGCTTCTACCCTAGGAACTCTGAAGCTTTCTTT

d_call: -
j_call: TRBJ1-5
clone_size: few
v_call: TRBV4-3
cdr3_length: 14
cdr3_aa: CASSHNRVNQPQHF
cdr3_nt: TGCGCCAGCAGCCATAACAGGGTTAATCAGCCCCAGCATTTT

d_call: -
j_call: TRBJ2-1
clone_size: -
v_call: TRBV6-5
cdr3_length: 16
cdr3_aa: CASSYSRRSSYNEQFF
cdr3_nt: TGTGCCAGCAGTTACTCAAGACGGTCCTCCTACAATGAGCAGTTCTTC

d_call: -
j_call: TRBJ2-1
clone_size: few
v_call: TRBV19
cdr3_length: 16
cdr3_aa: CASSMAGVYTYNEQFF
cdr3_nt: TGTGCCAGTAGTATGGCAGGGGTGTACACCTACAATGAGCAGTTCTTC

d_call: -
j_call: TRBJ1-1
clone_size: few
v_call: TRBV15
cdr3_length: 13
cdr3_aa: CATSQQLNTEAFF
cdr3_nt: TGTGCCACTAGCCAACAACTGAACACTGAAGCTTTCTTT

d_call: -
j_call: TRBJ1-4
clone_size: -
v_call: TRBV7-2
cdr3_length: 17
cdr3_aa: CASSVSGRPTTNEKLFF
cdr3_nt: TGTGCCAGCAGCGTGTCAGGGAGGCCCACAACTAATGAAAAACTGTTTTTT

d_call: TRBD1
j_call: TRBJ1-2
clone_size: few
v_call: TRBV20-1
cdr3_length: 16
cdr3_aa: CSATLQGQSRGGGYTF
cdr3_nt: TGCAGTGCTACGCTTCAGGGACAGTCGAGGGGCGGTGGCTACACCTTC

d_call: TRBD2
j_call: TRBJ2-2
clone_size: -
v_call: TRBV7-6
cdr3_length: 17
cdr3_aa: CASSLWSTSGNTGELFF
cdr3_nt: TGTGCCAGCAGCTTATGGAGTACTAGCGGGAACACCGGGGAGCTGTTTTTT

d_call: -
j_call: TRBJ2-3
clone_size: -
v_call: TRBV7-6
cdr3_length: 13
cdr3_aa: CASRMTSTDTQYF
cdr3_nt: TGTGCCAGCAGAATGACTAGCACAGATACGCAGTATTTT

d_call: -
j_call: TRBJ1-4
clone_size: -
v_call: TRBV18
cdr3_length: 15
cdr3_aa: CASSQSKGANEKLFF
cdr3_nt: TGTGCCAGCTCACAGTCGAAGGGAGCTAATGAAAAACTGTTTTTT

d_call: -
j_call: TRBJ2-3
clone_size: -
v_call: TRBV12-3/TRBV12-4
cdr3_length: 14
cdr3_aa: CASQTILDADTQYF
cdr3_nt: TGTGCCAGTCAGACGATACTAGATGCAGATACGCAGTATTTT

d_call: -
j_call: TRBJ1-5
clone_size: few
v_call: TRBV12-3/TRBV12-4
cdr3_length: 14
cdr3_aa: CASSFTYSNQPQHF
cdr3_nt: TGTGCCAGCAGTTTTACATATAGCAATCAGCCCCAGCATTTT

d_call: -
j_call: TRBJ2-1
clone_size: few
v_call: TRBV7-2
cdr3_length: 15
cdr3_aa: CASSLGPTPYNEQFF
cdr3_nt: TGTGCCAGCAGCCTAGGACCTACACCATACAATGAGCAGTTCTTC

d_call: TRBD2
j_call: TRBJ2-5
clone_size: few
v_call: TRBV4-1
cdr3_length: 16
cdr3_aa: CASSLGLAGGKKTQYF
cdr3_nt: TGCGCCAGCAGCCTGGGACTAGCGGGGGGTAAGAAGACCCAGTACTTC

d_call: -
j_call: TRBJ2-3
clone_size: once
v_call: TRBV7-6
cdr3_length: 14
cdr3_aa: CASSLESEADTQYF
cdr3_nt: TGTGCCAGCAGCTTAGAATCGGAGGCAGATACGCAGTATTTT

d_call: TRBD1
j_call: TRBJ1-6
clone_size: -
v_call: TRBV20-1
cdr3_length: 13
cdr3_aa: CSATGQYNSPLHF
cdr3_nt: TGCAGTGCTACGGGACAGTATAATTCACCCCTCCACTTT

d_call: -
j_call: TRBJ1-2
clone_size: -
v_call: TRBV6-5
cdr3_length: 14
cdr3_aa: CASSYSTGDYGYTF
cdr3_nt: TGTGCCAGCAGTTACTCGACCGGAGACTATGGCTACACCTTC

d_call: -
j_call: TRBJ2-7
clone_size: -
v_call: TRBV12-3/TRBV12-4
cdr3_length: 15
cdr3_aa: CASSPAASSSYEQYF
cdr3_nt: TGTGCCAGCAGTCCCGCAGCAAGCAGCTCCTACGAGCAGTACTTC